These 31 T cell receptor beta chains were all obtained from the same sample, sequenced in a study of blood T cell repertoires in COVID-19. TCRdb's table, derived via immunoSEQ multiplex PCR, lists solely in-frame clones and lacks some. This sample has about 150,000 clones, with about 86% found just once. The sample comprised peripheral blood. The receptors stem from a man aged 45-65 years with active or convalescent COVID-19.

The V call is TRBV5-1, the J call TRBJ2-7; 9 nucleotides align to TRBD1. This CDR3 region has 14 residues. In germline, CDR1 is SGHRS, CDR2 YFSETQ. The V segment lost 3 bases and the J segment 5 bases; nucleotides outside the gene matches: 6. CDR3 sequence: CASSSGQGEHEQYF. CDR3 bases: TGCGCCAGCAGCTCGGGACAGGGAGAACACGAGCAGTACTTC.

The chain carries TRBV28 and TRBJ1-2, with D possibly matching TRBD1 (5 bases). Germline lookup yields CDR1 MDHEN and CDR2 SYDVKM. The CDR3 has 14 residues. Trimming stripped 5 bases from V and 5 bases from J, with 15 bases between. The CDR3 sequence is CASSPGGGNYGYTF. The CDR3 DNA reads as TGTGCCAGCAGTCCCGGTGGGGGGAATTATGGCTACACCTTC.

The chain employs TRBV20-1 and TRBJ1-4, with D unclear. The CDR3 covers 11 residues. Germline V CDR1 and CDR2: DFQATT, SNEGSKA (reference sequence). Trimming shortened V by 6 bases and J by 13 bases, and 15 bases separated the two germline ends. The CDR3 is CSAEAAAGLFF. CDR3 DNA sequence: TGCAGTGCGGAGGCGGCAGCAGGACTGTTTTTT.

The gene calls are TRBV4-1 and TRBJ2-1; 9 bases match TRBD1. The CDR3 has 14 residues. Trimming removed 3 bases from V and 5 bases from J; junction bases left unmatched: 2. The germline CDR1 and CDR2 sequences are MGHRA and YSYEKL. The CDR3 sequence is CASSQGTGNNEQFF. DNA of the CDR3: TGCGCCAGCAGCCAGGGGACAGGGAACAATGAGCAGTTCTTC.

This sequence joins TRBV20-1 and TRBJ1-4; the match to TRBD1 covers 10 bases. The CDR3 covers 15 residues. In germline, CDR1 is DFQATT, CDR2 SNEGSKA (reference sequence). J lost 7 bases, V lost 3 bases, and 8 bases had no gene match. CDR3 nucleotide sequence: TGCAGTGCTAGTCAACCGACAGGGGGCCGTGAAAAACTGTTTTTT. Encoded protein: CSASQPTGGREKLFF.

This clone has a handful of counts. The CDR3 nucleotides are TGTGCCAGTACGGACAATTCCTACGAGCAGTACTTC. It yields the protein CASTDNSYEQYF. The V gene is TRBV14, the J gene TRBJ2-7; D is possibly TRBD1 (5 bases). V shed 9 bases and J shed 1 base, with 10 bases lying between them. The germline V gene encodes CDR1 SGHDN and CDR2 FVKESK. The CDR3 loop spans 12 amino acids.

V usage is TRBV10-3 and J usage is TRBJ2-2, with a weak D call TRBD2 (6 bases). The germline V gene has CDR1 ENHRY and CDR2 SYGVKD. V lost 3 bases and J lost 1, with 12 bases in between. CDR3 length equals 16 residues. CDR3 sequence (DNA): TGTGCCATCAGTGATCCTTCCGGGGGGAACACCGGGGAGCTGTTTTTT. Residues: CAISDPSGGNTGELFF.

This clone was seen a single time. This chain links TRBV18 with TRBJ1-4, with 7 bases fitting TRBD1. The CDR3 is 18 residues long. Germline V gene sequence: CDR1 KGHSH, CDR2 LQKENI. V dropped 5 bases and J dropped 0; count of bases not matched to a gene: 12. The CDR3 coding sequence is TGTGCCAGCTCATCAACAATCGGACAGGAAACAACTAATGAAAAACTGTTTTTT. Residues: CASSSTIGQETTNEKLFF.

This sequence joins TRBV10-3 and TRBJ2-7, with TRBD2 matching 7 bases. This CDR3 comprises 14 residues. The J segment lost 4 bases and the V segment lost 6 bases, leaving 9 bases of the junction unmatched. Germline V CDR1 and CDR2: ENHRY, SYGVKD. As DNA, the CDR3 is TGTGCCATCAGGACCGGACTAGGACCGTACGAGCAGTACTTC. Translated, it gives CAIRTGLGPYEQYF.

CDR3: CASSLSAFGSGRVNEQFF. In DNA form, the CDR3 reads TGTGCCAGCAGTTTATCGGCCTTTGGGAGCGGGAGAGTCAATGAGCAGTTCTTC. The J gene is TRBJ2-1, the V gene TRBV28; 8 nucleotides match TRBD2. Trimming cost V 1 base and J 6 bases; bases outside gene matches: 14. The CDR3 has 18 amino acids. In germline, CDR1 is MDHEN, CDR2 SYDVKM. Full variable domain (outside the CDR3, taken from reference TRBV28 and TRBJ2-1): DVKVTQSSRYLVKRTGEKVFLECVQDMDHENMFWYRQDPGLGLRLIYFSYDVKMKEKGDIPEGYSVSREKKERFSLILESASTNQTSMYLCASSLSAFGSGRVNEQFFGPGTRLTVL.

This clone was counted a few times. The chain links TRBV18 to TRBJ1-1; D call uncertain. Germline assignment: CDR1 KGHSH and CDR2 LQKENI. CDR3 length: 15 amino acids. Trimming stripped 2 bases from V and 1 base from J, with 11 bases between. CDR3: CASSPGGRQNTEAFF. The CDR3 DNA reads as TGTGCCAGCTCACCAGGAGGCAGACAGAACACTGAAGCTTTCTTT. The full variable domain, completed using reference TRBV18 and TRBJ1-1, is NAGVMQNPRHLVRRRGQEARLRCSPMKGHSHVYWYRQLPEEGLKFMVYLQKENIIDESGMPKERFSAEFPKEGPSILRIQQVVRGDSAAYFCASSPGGRQNTEAFFGQGTRLTVV.

This sequence joins TRBV29-1 and TRBJ1-1, with D perhaps matching TRBD1 (5 bases). The CDR3 runs to 12 residues. Germline assignment: CDR1 SQVTM and CDR2 ANQGSEA. Trimming removed 7 bases from V and 6 bases from J, with 15 bases in between. The CDR3 sequence is CSDRGSRAEAFF. The DNA for the CDR3 is TGCAGCGACCGGGGGTCAAGGGCTGAAGCTTTCTTT.

The rearrangement uses TRBV24-1 and TRBJ2-3; 11 bases line up with TRBD2. The CDR3 runs 17 residues. From germline, CDR1 is KGHDR and CDR2 SFDVKD. J gave up 1 base and V 1 base, and 3 bases lay outside the gene matches. The CDR3 reads CATSDLVAGGRTDTQYF. CDR3 DNA: TGTGCCACCAGTGATTTAGTAGCGGGGGGGCGCACAGATACGCAGTATTTT.

In this sample, this clone turned up once. This chain links TRBV24-1 with TRBJ2-1, with D maybe TRBD2 (6 bases). The V gene's germline CDR1 is KGHDR and CDR2 SFDVKD. V dropped 1 base and J dropped 8 bases, with 11 bases sitting between them. The CDR3 totals 14 residues. The DNA of the CDR3 is TGTGCCACCAGTGATTTTACCGGGAGAGATGAGCAGTTCTTC. Amino acid sequence: CATSDFTGRDEQFF.

The gene calls are TRBV7-9 and TRBJ1-2; no clear D gene. The CDR3 spans 13 residues. Germline assignment: CDR1 SEHNR and CDR2 FQNEAQ (reference sequence). Trimming stripped 4 bases from V and 4 bases from J, with 10 bases between. CDR3 amino acids: CASSSPESYGYTF. The CDR3, as DNA: TGTGCCAGCAGCTCCCCGGAGTCCTATGGCTACACCTTC.

To note about this clone: One junction end does not reproduce the germline sequence, and a read error may be involved. V and J are TRBV7-7 and TRBJ2-1; 8 nucleotides match TRBD1. CDR1 SSHAT and CDR2 FNYEAQ come from the germline V gene (reference sequence). The CDR3 sequence is 15 residues long. DNA for the CDR3: TGTGCTAGCAGCTCAGGGGGCCAGGGGCACAATGAGCAGTTCTTC. Translating gives CASSSGGQGHNEQFF.

The V gene is TRBV11-2, the J gene TRBJ2-7; TRBD1 matches at 8 bases. The CDR3 sequence is 15 residues long. CDR1 SGHAT and CDR2 FQNNGV come from the germline V gene. Trimming removed 1 base from V and 7 bases from J; junction bases left unmatched: 9. CDR3 residues: CASSLVPGGAGEQYF. CDR3 bases: TGTGCCAGCAGCTTAGTACCAGGGGGCGCGGGGGAGCAGTACTTC.

The chain couples TRBV9 to TRBJ1-1; maybe TRBD1 (5 bases). The length of the CDR3 is 14 residues. Germline V gives CDR1 SGDLS, CDR2 YYNGEE. The V and J ends lost 3 bases and 0 bases respectively, with 9 bases between them. The CDR3 region is CASSEGALNTEAFF. The DNA of the CDR3 is TGTGCCAGCAGCGAAGGGGCCTTGAACACTGAAGCTTTCTTT. Together with reference TRBV9 and TRBJ1-1, the CDR3 gives the full variable domain: DSGVTQTPKHLITATGQRVTLRCSPRSGDLSVYWYQQSLDQGLQFLIQYYNGEERAKGNILERFSAQQFPDLHSELNLSSLELGDSALYFCASSEGALNTEAFFGQGTRLTVV.

The chain joins TRBV4-2 to TRBJ1-3, with no clear D. The germline V gene encodes CDR1 LGHNA and CDR2 YNFKEQ. Trimming removed 1 base from V and 0 bases from J, with 10 bases in between. This CDR3 comprises 16 residues. The CDR3 loop reads CASSQGKQSSGNTIYF. In DNA form, the CDR3 reads TGTGCCAGCAGCCAAGGTAAACAGAGCTCTGGAAACACCATATATTTT.

This chain uses TRBV4-2 with TRBJ1-1; maybe TRBD1 (6 bases). The CDR3 length is 16 residues. Trimming took off 0 bases at V and 7 bases at J, with 18 bases between the two ends. From germline, CDR1 is LGHNA and CDR2 YNFKEQ. This CDR3 reads CASSQDVGRGGLEAFF. Written as DNA, the CDR3 is TGTGCCAGCAGCCAAGATGTAGGTAGGGGGGGGCTTGAAGCTTTCTTT.

V gene TRBV6-2 or TRBV6-3 combines with J gene TRBJ2-3, with D tentatively TRBD1 (6 bases). The CDR3 is made up of 15 amino acids. The V and J ends lost 5 bases and 6 bases respectively, with 18 bases between them. Germline lookup yields CDR1 MNHEY and CDR2 SVGEGT. The CDR3 sequence: CASSRLATGLDTQYF. The DNA for the CDR3 is TGTGCCAGCAGTCGTTTGGCCACAGGGTTGGATACGCAGTATTTT.

This chain uses TRBV7-3 with TRBJ2-2; D gene ambiguous. The CDR3 is 15 amino acids. Germline V lookup: CDR1 SGHTA, CDR2 FQGTGA. Trimming took 4 bases from V and 6 from J, leaving 15 bases between them. The CDR3 spells CASSWAGRKSGELFF. The CDR3 DNA follows: TGTGCCAGCAGCTGGGCAGGAAGGAAATCCGGGGAGCTGTTTTTT.

The CDR3 protein is CASSLAWAGRDTGELFF. CDR3 in DNA: TGCGCCAGCAGCTTGGCCTGGGCGGGACGAGACACCGGGGAGCTGTTTTTT. This rearrangement joins TRBV5-1 to TRBJ2-2; D possibly corresponds to TRBD2 (6 bases). Trimming removed 0 bases at V and 3 bases at J, with 15 bases between. Looked up from germline, CDR1 is SGHRS and CDR2 is YFSETQ. The CDR3 is 17 amino acids.

Only one count was recorded for this clone. V is TRBV5-6 and J is TRBJ1-4, with D uncertain. Deletions cut 0 bases from V and 7 bases from J, with 10 bases between. CDR1 SGHDT and CDR2 YYEEEE come from the germline V gene. The length of the CDR3 is 14 residues. The chain's CDR3 is CASSLEARGEKLFF. As DNA, the CDR3 is TGTGCCAGCAGCTTGGAGGCCCGGGGTGAAAAACTGTTTTTT. The full variable domain, its missing parts supplied by reference TRBV5-6 and TRBJ1-4, is DAGVTQSPTHLIKTRGQQVTLRCSPKSGHDTVSWYQQALGQGPQFIFQYYEEEERQRGNFPDRFSGHQFPNYSSELNVNALLLGDSALYLCASSLEARGEKLFFGSGTQLSVL.

A few counts support this clone. The chain combines TRBV18 with TRBJ1-2; 8 nucleotides match TRBD1. The V and J ends lost 1 base and 8 bases, in that order; junction bases with no gene match: 9. The V gene's germline CDR1 is KGHSH and CDR2 LQKENI. This CDR3 is built from 15 residues. The CDR3 DNA reads TGTGCCAGCTCACCACAATCCCAGGGGGCTTACGGCTACACCTTC. As protein: CASSPQSQGAYGYTF.

The V and J genes are TRBV3-1 (or the pseudogene TRBV3-2) and TRBJ2-7, with a possible D match to TRBD1 (6 bases). Germline loops: CDR1 LGHDT, CDR2 YNNKEL (reference sequence). The CDR3 is 16 residues long. V was trimmed by 0 bases and J by 9 bases, leaving 21 bases between them. The CDR3 protein is CASSQEHRARPPRQYF. CDR3 sequence (DNA): TGTGCCAGCAGCCAAGAACACAGGGCCAGACCCCCTCGGCAGTACTTC.

The chain has TRBV3-1 (or the pseudogene TRBV3-2) and TRBJ2-7, with D maybe TRBD1 (6 bases). Trimming pared 1 base from V and 7 bases from J, leaving 11 bases between. Germline CDR1 and CDR2: LGHDT and YNNKEL (reference sequence). The length of the CDR3 is 13 residues. CDR3 in DNA: TGTGCCAGCAGCCAAGGGGGGACAAGTGAGCAGTACTTC. This codes for CASSQGGTSEQYF.

J is TRBJ2-6 and V is TRBV5-1; the D is unclear. This CDR3 region has 16 residues. CDR1 and CDR2 (germline): SGHRS, YFSETQ. Trimming removed 2 bases at V and 0 bases at J, with 9 bases between. In nucleotides, the CDR3 is TGCGCCAGCAGCTTTCCATCAGTCTCTGGGGCCAACGTCCTGACTTTC. Translated, it gives CASSFPSVSGANVLTF. Together with reference TRBV5-1 and TRBJ2-6, the CDR3 gives the full variable domain: KAGVTQTPRYLIKTRGQQVTLSCSPISGHRSVSWYQQTPGQGLQFLFEYFSETQRNKGNFPGRFSGRQFSNSRSEMNVSTLELGDSALYLCASSFPSVSGANVLTFGAGSRLTVL.

The chain carries TRBV21-1 and TRBJ1-2; the tabulated D call, TRBD1, remains unverified against the DNA. TRBV21-1 is a known pseudogene. The CDR3 has 12 residues. The CDR3 loop reads CASSPGTGGYTF. CDR3 nucleotide sequence: TGTGCCAGCAGCCCAGGGACAGGTGGCTACACCTTC.

The J gene is TRBJ1-6, the V gene TRBV6-5; possibly TRBD1 for D (5 bases). The V end was cut by 8 bases, the J end by 4 bases, with 12 bases between. The length of the CDR3 is 14 residues. From germline, CDR1 is MNHEY and CDR2 SVGAGI. The CDR3 here is CASWGGVYNSPLHF. The CDR3 bases are TGTGCCAGCTGGGGGGGAGTGTATAATTCACCCCTCCACTTT.

The chain joins TRBV19 to TRBJ2-5, with 9 bases lining up with TRBD1. The CDR3 sequence is 15 residues long. After removal of 5 bases from V and 7 bases from J, the junction contained 11 bases not matched to a gene. Germline assignment: CDR1 LNHDA and CDR2 SQIVND (reference sequence). This CDR3 reads CASSFETGGLRTQYF. In DNA, the CDR3 is TGTGCCAGTAGTTTTGAGACAGGGGGTCTTAGGACCCAGTACTTC.